The clone carrying this T cell receptor beta chain has at least ten counts. Its antigen is currently unknown. This sample stems from a study of neurological immune-mediated disorders. General study points: HTLV-1-associated myelopathy led in TCR clonal expansion, while multiple sclerosis ranked lowest, below healthy controls.

5'RACE with 10-nucleotide random UMIs produced the cDNA. In TCRdb, the 5' RACE reads were re-called with MiXCR into one record per CDR3 protein. The table includes nearly 45,000 distinct CDR3 sequences, about 13% detected once. Trimming stripped 4 bases from V and 0 bases from J, with 11 bases between. CDR3 length equals 15 residues. The germline CDR1 and CDR2 sequences are SGHRS and YFSETQ. Among the participants, healthy controls were blood bank volunteers in Maryland, USA. Source material was 2 million unsorted PBMCs, stored at -80 °C in RNAlater. The rearrangement uses TRBV5-1 and TRBJ2-1; TRBD1 is a possible D gene (6 bases). This TCR was sampled from a female donor in good health. Material for sequencing was PBMCs. CDR3 DNA sequence: TGCGCCAGCAGCCCTGGACAGAGCTCCTACAATGAGCAGTTCTTC. This encodes CASSPGQSSYNEQFF.